One sample yielded the 3 T cell receptor beta chains listed below, sequenced in a study of blood T cell repertoires in COVID-19. Libraries were prepared by immunoSEQ multiplex PCR; TCRdb keeps only in-frame clonotypes and omits some of them. The table lists about 120,000 clones, approximately 80% of them singletons. Specimen: peripheral blood. All receptors derive from a woman of 80 years or more with acute or convalescent COVID-19.

This clone was counted once. V is TRBV3-1 (or the pseudogene TRBV3-2) and J is TRBJ1-1; weak D call: TRBD1 (6 bases). Trimming shortened V by 0 bases and J by 6 bases, and 11 bases separated the two germline ends. There are 14 residues in the CDR3. In germline, CDR1 is LGHDT, CDR2 YNNKEL (reference sequence). CDR3: CASSQEQGSPEAFF. CDR3 coding DNA: TGTGCCAGCAGCCAAGAACAGGGATCTCCTGAAGCTTTCTTT.

About this clone itself: Other nucleotide sequences in the sample specify the same CDR3. CDR3 sequence reads: CASSPRTSGSYNEQFF. The CDR3 DNA follows: TGTGCCAGCAGCCCCCGGACTAGCGGATCCTACAATGAGCAGTTCTTC. This sequence joins TRBV7-9 and TRBJ2-1; 10 bases line up with TRBD2. CDR1 is SEHNR, CDR2 FQNEAQ, per germline (reference sequence). This CDR3 contains 16 residues. V gave up 5 bases and J gave up 1 base; unmatched junction bases: 5.

The genes are TRBV18 and TRBJ1-1; D gene uncertain. Germline CDR1 is KGHSH and CDR2 is LQKENI. The CDR3 runs 13 residues. V lost 8 bases and J 3 bases, leaving 13 bases between the germline ends. CDR3 DNA: TGTGCCAGCCAGGCGACGGAAGACACTGAAGCTTTCTTT. This gives the protein CASQATEDTEAFF.